The present T cell receptor (beta chain) was sequenced within a study of cytomegalovirus exposure and HLA in healthy donors. Study findings and constraints: Most sequenced TCRs were rare (though some public TCRs occurred in many donors).

This clone was counted between two and nine times. Its antigen is not known. Sequencing used immunoSEQ multiplex PCR; TCRdb keeps in-frame clones, though not all of them. The table shows 100,000 to 150,000 clones, with roughly 95% occurring only once. This CDR3 is built from 15 residues. The germline V gene encodes CDR1 MGHRA and CDR2 YSYEKL. Trimming cost V 1 base and J 5 bases, with 15 bases left between them. The genes are TRBV4-1 and TRBJ2-7; D gene uncertain. The sample taken for sequencing was PBMCs. The TCR was taken from a man younger than 35 in good health and CMV-seronegative. The CDR3 sequence is CASSQVELSADEQYF. DNA of the CDR3: TGCGCCAGCAGCCAAGTGGAGCTTTCGGCTGACGAGCAGTACTTC.